A single sample is the source of the 19 T cell receptor beta chains below, sequenced in a study of CD8 T cells in Susac syndrome. An amount of RNA that ranged from about 0.45 to 1 ug was reverse transcribed with random hexamers. TCRdb fed the immunoSEQ multiplex PCR reads into MiXCR, producing one record per CDR3 protein. The table includes around 130,000 distinct CDR3 sequences, around 94% detected once. Material for sequencing was CD4+ T cells from PBMCs. All receptors come from a human donor with multiple sclerosis.

The chain uses TRBV12-3 or TRBV12-4 and TRBJ2-4; 7 bases agree with TRBD1. The J segment lost 5 bases and the V segment lost 7 bases, leaving 8 bases of the junction unmatched. The CDR3 spans 14 residues. The CDR3 loop reads CASTRTGTENIQYF. CDR3 in DNA: TGTGCCAGCACCAGAACCGGGACAGAAAACATTCAGTACTTC.

V is TRBV19 and J is TRBJ1-4; D might be TRBD1 (6 bases). Per germline, CDR1 LNHDA and CDR2 SQIVND (reference sequence). The CDR3 loop spans 12 amino acids. Between the trimmed V and J ends, which lost 5 bases and 12 bases, there was a span of 13 bases. The CDR3 protein is CASSVSGEELFF. CDR3 DNA sequence: TGTGCCAGTAGTGTATCAGGGGAGGAACTGTTTTTT.

The V gene is TRBV2, the J gene TRBJ1-4, with TRBD1 matching 9 bases. V shed 3 bases, J shed 8 bases, and the junction held 7 bases outside the gene matches. Germline CDR1 is SNHLY and CDR2 is FYNNEI. This CDR3 has 15 residues. CDR3 sequence: CASSENGQGFEKLFF. The DNA for the CDR3 is TGTGCCAGCAGTGAGAATGGACAGGGGTTCGAAAAACTGTTTTTT.

V usage is TRBV29-1 and J usage is TRBJ2-7, with D uncertain. This CDR3 comprises 12 residues. Germline CDR1 SQVTM, CDR2 ANQGSEA. The V gene lost 5 bases and the J gene lost 2 bases, with 10 bases spanning the gap. CDR3 nucleotides: TGCAGCGTTTATTTTGGACCCTACGAGCAGTACTTC. It is translated as CSVYFGPYEQYF.

The gene calls are TRBV15 and TRBJ1-5; D is unresolved. The CDR3 loop spans 15 amino acids. Deletions cut 5 bases from V and 4 bases from J, with 15 bases between. Germline V gene sequence: CDR1 LNHNV, CDR2 YYDKDF (reference sequence). Written as DNA, the CDR3 is TGTGCCACCAGCCTGAGCGGGCTCTCTAATCAGCCCCAGCATTTT. Protein: CATSLSGLSNQPQHF.

In this sample, this clonotype turned up once. The rearrangement uses TRBV4-3 and TRBJ1-2; D is perhaps TRBD1 (6 bases). Germline CDR1 LGHNA, CDR2 YSLEER. Trimming shortened V by 3 bases and J by 13 bases, and 18 bases separated the two germline ends. The CDR3 has 13 residues. The CDR3 DNA is TGCGCCAGCAGCCATCCAGGGGCCTTGCTTCCCACCTTC. This encodes CASSHPGALLPTF.

The chain is built from TRBV7-9 and TRBJ2-5; 8 bases match TRBD1. Germline CDR1 SEHNR, CDR2 FQNEAQ (reference sequence). This CDR3 is built from 11 residues. V was pared by 6 bases and J by 9 bases, with 3 bases of the junction left unmatched. The CDR3 sequence is CASRIQGAQYF. The CDR3 DNA sequence: TGTGCCAGCAGAATACAGGGGGCCCAGTACTTC.

V is TRBV6-2 or TRBV6-3 and J is TRBJ1-2, with 7 bases lining up with TRBD1. The CDR3 covers 14 residues. The V and J ends lost 5 bases and 7 bases, in that order; junction bases with no gene match: 10. The germline V gene has CDR1 MNHEY and CDR2 SVGEGT. The CDR3 coding sequence is TGTGCCAGCAGTGTAACCGGGACAGCACTTGGCTACACCTTC. Amino acid sequence: CASSVTGTALGYTF.

This chain joins TRBV11-2 and TRBJ2-5; 9 positions match TRBD1. J was trimmed by 3 bases and V by 3 bases; bases with no gene match: 5. This CDR3 is 15 amino acids long. From germline, CDR1 is SGHAT and CDR2 FQNNGV. The CDR3 DNA follows: TGTGCCAGCAGCTTTCCCGGACAGGGGAAAGAGACCCAGTACTTC. Its translation: CASSFPGQGKETQYF.

The gene calls are TRBV5-1 and TRBJ2-3; a weak D match, TRBD1 (7 bases). The CDR3 is 16 amino acids. Germline CDR1 reads SGHRS; CDR2 reads YFSETQ. V lost 4 bases to trimming and J lost 0 bases, with 15 bases between them. The CDR3 DNA reads TGCGCCAGCAGCCCCTCGACAGGGACTAGCACAGATACGCAGTATTTT. This translates into CASSPSTGTSTDTQYF. The complete variable domain, with remaining parts taken from reference TRBV5-1 and TRBJ2-3, reads KAGVTQTPRYLIKTRGQQVTLSCSPISGHRSVSWYQQTPGQGLQFLFEYFSETQRNKGNFPGRFSGRQFSNSRSEMNVSTLELGDSALYLCASSPSTGTSTDTQYFGPGTRLTVL.

This rearrangement joins TRBV12-3 or TRBV12-4 to TRBJ1-3, with a weak D call TRBD1 (5 bases). The V gene lost 5 bases and the J gene lost 2 bases, with 10 bases spanning the gap. The CDR3 extends over 14 amino acids. DNA for the CDR3: TGTGCCAGCAGTCCCCCAGGGCCTGGAAACACCATATATTTT. Translated, it gives CASSPPGPGNTIYF.

The gene calls are TRBV7-2 and TRBJ1-5, with 9 positions matching TRBD1. This CDR3 spans 16 amino acids. Germline CDR1 SGHTA, CDR2 FQGNSA. Germline trimming cut 5 bases from V and 2 bases from J; bases unmatched to any gene: 7. The CDR3 nucleotides are TGTGCCAGCAGCATAACCACAGGGGGCGGCAATCAGCCCCAGCATTTT. This gives the protein CASSITTGGGNQPQHF.

The V call is TRBV3-1, the J call TRBJ2-1, with TRBD2 matching 12 bases. J gave up 4 bases and V 8 bases, and 12 bases lay outside the gene matches. Germline loops: CDR1 LGHDT, CDR2 YNNKEL (reference sequence). The CDR3 loop spans 17 amino acids. The CDR3 coding sequence is TGTGCCAGCGGAAGCCAGACTAGCGGGAGAGATTACAATGAGCAGTTCTTC. Translation: CASGSQTSGRDYNEQFF.

In this sample, this clonotype turned up a few times. This rearrangement joins TRBV19 to TRBJ2-2; D may be TRBD1 (6 bases). Between the trimmed V and J ends, which lost 6 bases and 7 bases, there was a span of 15 bases. Germline CDR1 is LNHDA and CDR2 is SQIVND (reference sequence). This CDR3 has 14 amino acids. The CDR3 nucleotides read TGTGCCAGTAGCCTCGGGACAAATGGCGGGGAGCTGTTTTTT. Residues: CASSLGTNGGELFF.

The chain uses TRBV3-1 and TRBJ1-6; D possibly corresponds to TRBD1 (5 bases). Between the trimmed V and J ends, which lost 0 bases and 13 bases, there was a span of 22 bases. This CDR3 is 17 amino acids long. CDR1 and CDR2 from the germline V gene are LGHDT and YNNKEL (reference sequence). CDR3 sequence: CASSQDGPGAGGVPLHF. The CDR3 DNA reads TGTGCCAGCAGCCAAGATGGTCCCGGGGCGGGGGGGGTCCCCCTCCACTTT.

CDR3 coding DNA: TGTGCCAGCAAAGGCGGTAGCTCCTACAATGAGCAGTTCTTC. Translation: CASKGGSSYNEQFF. The chain uses TRBV12-3 or TRBV12-4 and TRBJ2-1; D is unclear. V was clipped by 7 bases and J by 0 bases, with 10 bases between them. The length of the CDR3 is 14 residues.

V and J are TRBV3-1 and TRBJ2-7; the D is unclear. This CDR3 is built from 13 residues. The V end was cut by 6 bases, the J end by 0 bases, with 9 bases between. The germline gives CDR1 LGHDT, CDR2 YNNKEL (reference sequence). The CDR3 sequence is CASRTGSSYEQYF. Written as DNA, the CDR3 is TGTGCCAGCAGGACGGGCAGCTCCTACGAGCAGTACTTC.

This rearrangement joins TRBV12-3 or TRBV12-4 to TRBJ1-4, with 7 bases aligning to TRBD1. V lost 6 bases to trimming and J lost 3 bases; unmatched junction nucleotides: 4. CDR3 length: 14 amino acids. The CDR3 region has the DNA TGTGCCAGCAGCCGACAGGGTTCTAATGAAAAACTGTTTTTT. Its translation is CASSRQGSNEKLFF.

V gene TRBV20-1 combines with J gene TRBJ1-2; D unresolved. V lost 3 bases and J 1 base, leaving 9 bases between the germline ends. The germline CDR1 and CDR2 sequences are DFQATT and SNEGSKA (reference sequence). This CDR3 has 13 amino acids. CDR3 sequence (DNA): TGCAGTGCTAGCCCGACAAGTAACTATGGCTACACCTTC. It is translated as CSASPTSNYGYTF.